This entry lists 5 T cell receptor beta chains sequenced from one sample in a study of blood T cell repertoires in COVID-19. Assay used: immunoSEQ multiplex PCR; TCRdb lists only in-frame clones, some missing. This sample has about 39,000 clones, with roughly 76% found just once. Input material: peripheral blood. These receptors were taken from a man aged 65 to 85 with active or convalescent COVID-19.

This rearrangement joins TRBV28 to TRBJ1-2; possible D gene TRBD1, 5 bases. The germline CDR1 and CDR2 sequences are MDHEN and SYDVKM. This CDR3 has 14 amino acids. Between the trimmed V and J ends, which lost 5 bases and 6 bases, there was a span of 16 bases. The CDR3 DNA sequence: TGTGCCAGCAGTCTGGATAGGGGCTCAAATGGCTACACCTTC. Translation: CASSLDRGSNGYTF.

The J gene is TRBJ2-3, the V gene TRBV5-1; TRBD2 is a possible D gene (6 bases). V lost 0 bases and J 6 bases, leaving 11 bases between the germline ends. The CDR3 runs to 14 residues. Germline V gene lookup returns CDR1 SGHRS and CDR2 YFSETQ. CDR3 nucleotide sequence: TGCGCCAGCAGCTTGGCGGGGGATTGGGATACGCAGTATTTT. Protein sequence: CASSLAGDWDTQYF.

Only one count was recorded for this clone. The chain has TRBV25-1 and TRBJ1-3; 8 positions match TRBD1. The CDR3 totals 14 residues. Unmatched junction bases numbered 8, after V lost 7 bases and J lost 6 bases. Germline V CDR1 and CDR2: MGHDK, SYGVNS. CDR3 DNA sequence: TGTGCCAGCACTAATGGACAGGGTGCAAACACCATATATTTT. Its protein is CASTNGQGANTIYF.

J is TRBJ1-2 and V is TRBV19; D is perhaps TRBD1 (6 bases). Germline V CDR1 and CDR2: LNHDA, SQIVND (reference sequence). The CDR3 length is 14 residues. V was shortened by 3 bases and J by 4 bases, with 12 bases between the two germline ends. The CDR3 DNA is TGTGCCAGTAGTATCGCAGGGGTCCTCTATGGCTACACCTTC. Translating it yields CASSIAGVLYGYTF. The full variable domain, its missing parts supplied by reference TRBV19 and TRBJ1-2, is DGGITQSPKYLFRKEGQNVTLSCEQNLNHDAMYWYRQDPGQGLRLIYYSQIVNDFQKGDIAEGYSVSREKKESFPLTVTSAQKNPTAFYLCASSIAGVLYGYTFGSGTRLTVV.

The sample holds one count of this clone. The rearrangement uses TRBV3-1 (or the pseudogene TRBV3-2) and TRBJ1-1, with TRBD1 as a possible D gene (6 bases). The V end lost 5 bases, the J end lost 5 bases, and 15 bases lay between the germline ends. The CDR3 totals 14 residues. Germline V gene lookup returns CDR1 LGHDT and CDR2 YNNKEL (reference sequence). CDR3 in amino acids: CASSSGTGWTEAFF. For the CDR3, the DNA is TGTGCCAGCAGCTCGGGAACAGGGTGGACTGAAGCTTTCTTT.